A selection of T cell receptor beta chains follows, all from one sample in a study of blood T cells in healthy people across ages. TCRdb processed the 5' RACE reads anew with MiXCR; each CDR3 protein has one entry. The sample records roughly 2 million distinct CDR3 sequences, about 50% being singletons. Sequencing was performed on blood. These receptors all come from a woman aged 40-49 years in good health. CDR3s include the opening cysteine and the closing phenylalanine or tryptophan. The D gene is left open where the match is weak. Not all rows give a size; the values are once, few, many and, for expanded clones, a class.

CDR3 DNA: TGTGCCAGCAGTTCTGGGGGAGTCTATAATTCACCCCTCCACTTT
CDR3 protein: CASSSGGVYNSPLHF
J gene: TRBJ1-6
V gene: TRBV27
clone size: .
D gene: .

CDR3 DNA: TGCAGTGCCCCAGGGGAGCAGCGGGGGGTCTACAATGAGCAGTTCTTC
CDR3 protein: CSAPGEQRGVYNEQFF
J gene: TRBJ2-1
V gene: TRBV20-1
clone size: few
D gene: TRBD2

CDR3 DNA: TGCGCCAGCAGTGGGTCGCGTTGGGGTCCAGATACGCAGTATTTT
CDR3 protein: CASSGSRWGPDTQYF
J gene: TRBJ2-3
V gene: TRBV10-1
clone size: .
D gene: .

CDR3 DNA: TGTGCCAGCAGCCCCACGGAGATCCCGGGGGAGACCCAGTACTTC
CDR3 protein: CASSPTEIPGETQYF
J gene: TRBJ2-5
V gene: TRBV7-8
clone size: .
D gene: .

CDR3 DNA: TGTGCCAGCAGCCGCCCACAGGAGCAGTACTTC
CDR3 protein: CASSRPQEQYF
J gene: TRBJ2-7
V gene: TRBV28
clone size: .
D gene: .

CDR3 DNA: TGTGCCACCAGTGACCGGAGTGGGCAGGGCCAGTTCTTC
CDR3 protein: CATSDRSGQGQFF
J gene: TRBJ2-1
V gene: TRBV24-1
clone size: few
D gene: .

CDR3 DNA: TGTGCCAGCAGCCGCCCACGGGGCGTTAACTATGGCTACACCTTC
CDR3 protein: CASSRPRGVNYGYTF
J gene: TRBJ1-2
V gene: TRBV6-1
clone size: few
D gene: .

CDR3 DNA: TGTGCCAGCAGCTTGGAAACTTCGGGACGGTTCTACGAGCAGTACTTC
CDR3 protein: CASSLETSGRFYEQYF
J gene: TRBJ2-7
V gene: TRBV5-6
clone size: .
D gene: .

CDR3 DNA: TGCGCCAGCAGCCAAGATTCGGGGGCGGGGGGGCCTTTCAATATGGGGATATCGACAGATACGCAGTATTTT
CDR3 protein: CASSQDSGAGGPFNMGISTDTQYF
J gene: TRBJ2-3
V gene: TRBV4-1
clone size: .
D gene: TRBD2

CDR3 DNA: TGTGCCAGCAGCCCAAAACAGGCGCCCGTAATAGATGGTGAGCAGTTCTTC
CDR3 protein: CASSPKQAPVIDGEQFF
J gene: TRBJ2-1
V gene: TRBV4-2
clone size: few
D gene: .

CDR3 DNA: TGCGCCAGCAGATATCTACAGGGATCCTACAATGAGCAGTTCTTC
CDR3 protein: CASRYLQGSYNEQFF
J gene: TRBJ2-1
V gene: TRBV5-1
clone size: .
D gene: .

CDR3 DNA: TGTGCCAGCAGCGACCTTGGACAGGGGGCGAAGTACTTC
CDR3 protein: CASSDLGQGAKYF
J gene: TRBJ2-7
V gene: TRBV7-2
clone size: .
D gene: TRBD1

CDR3 DNA: TGTGCCACCAGCAGAGTTTCTCACGGGGATCAGTACTTC
CDR3 protein: CATSRVSHGDQYF
J gene: TRBJ2-7
V gene: TRBV15
clone size: .
D gene: .

CDR3 DNA: TGTGCCAGCAGCTTGACTAGCGGGGGGCCGGGAGTAGTTCTGGAGACCCAGTACTTC
CDR3 protein: CASSLTSGGPGVVLETQYF
J gene: TRBJ2-5
V gene: TRBV7-2
clone size: few
D gene: TRBD2

CDR3 DNA: TGCGCCAGCAGCGTACGACAGGGAAGGTATGGCTACACCTTC
CDR3 protein: CASSVRQGRYGYTF
J gene: TRBJ1-2
V gene: TRBV5-1
clone size: few
D gene: TRBD1

CDR3 DNA: TGCAGTGCTATCAGGGCCAAAAACATTCAGTACTTC
CDR3 protein: CSAIRAKNIQYF
J gene: TRBJ2-4
V gene: TRBV20-1
clone size: few
D gene: .

CDR3 DNA: TGTGCCAGCAGTGAGATTTCGTTCCGCGGGGGCTACACCTTC
CDR3 protein: CASSEISFRGGYTF
J gene: TRBJ1-2
V gene: TRBV6-1
clone size: .
D gene: .

CDR3 DNA: TGTGCCAGCAGCCGGCAGGGATGGGGCAATCAGCCCCAGCATTTT
CDR3 protein: CASSRQGWGNQPQHF
J gene: TRBJ1-5
V gene: TRBV2
clone size: .
D gene: .

CDR3 DNA: TGTGCCAGCAGCTATCCCCCCGGGGGAACTAAGAACACTGAAGCTTTCTTT
CDR3 protein: CASSYPPGGTKNTEAFF
J gene: TRBJ1-1
V gene: TRBV6-2/TRBV6-3
clone size: few
D gene: .

CDR3 DNA: TGTGCCAGCAGACCCGCGGGGGATTCAGAGACCCAGTACTTC
CDR3 protein: CASRPAGDSETQYF
J gene: TRBJ2-5
V gene: TRBV27
clone size: .
D gene: TRBD2

CDR3 DNA: TGTGCCAGCAGCTACGGACGAGCGGAGACCCAGTACTTC
CDR3 protein: CASSYGRAETQYF
J gene: TRBJ2-5
V gene: TRBV11-1
clone size: few
D gene: .

CDR3 DNA: TGTGCCAGCGGGGGAGTTTCCACAGATACGCAGTATTTT
CDR3 protein: CASGGVSTDTQYF
J gene: TRBJ2-3
V gene: TRBV7-2
clone size: .
D gene: .

CDR3 DNA: TGTGCCAGCATCCCATCCCAGGGGCGGTCTGGCTACACCTTC
CDR3 protein: CASIPSQGRSGYTF
J gene: TRBJ1-2
V gene: TRBV6-6
clone size: .
D gene: .

CDR3 DNA: TGTGCCAGCAGCTTAGGCCGGTACAGGGGGAATGAGCAGTTCTTC
CDR3 protein: CASSLGRYRGNEQFF
J gene: TRBJ2-1
V gene: TRBV13
clone size: .
D gene: TRBD1

CDR3 DNA: TGCGCCAGCAGCGACGGACTAGCGGGGGTCCAGGTAGATACGCAGTATTTT
CDR3 protein: CASSDGLAGVQVDTQYF
J gene: TRBJ2-3
V gene: TRBV5-1
clone size: .
D gene: TRBD2

CDR3 DNA: TGTGCCAGCGGACTGGACAGGGGGCTTCAAGATACGCAGTATTTT
CDR3 protein: CASGLDRGLQDTQYF
J gene: TRBJ2-3
V gene: TRBV7-2
clone size: .
D gene: TRBD1

CDR3 DNA: TGCGCCAGCAGCCCCAAACTAGACAACTCCTATGGCTACACCTTC
CDR3 protein: CASSPKLDNSYGYTF
J gene: TRBJ1-2
V gene: TRBV4-3
clone size: few
D gene: .

CDR3 DNA: TGTGCCAGCAGCGGACGACAGTCACAAGAGACCCAGTACTTC
CDR3 protein: CASSGRQSQETQYF
J gene: TRBJ2-5
V gene: TRBV5-6
clone size: .
D gene: .

CDR3 DNA: TGTGCCAGCAGCTTGGTTGGGAGGTCGAGGGAGCAGTTCTTC
CDR3 protein: CASSLVGRSREQFF
J gene: TRBJ2-1
V gene: TRBV5-5
clone size: many
D gene: .

CDR3 DNA: TGTGCCAGCAGCCACACAGGGAGCGAGACCCAGTACTTC
CDR3 protein: CASSHTGSETQYF
J gene: TRBJ2-5
V gene: TRBV6-1
clone size: few
D gene: .

CDR3 DNA: TGTGCCAGTAGTATTAGGAGGACTAGCGGGGTATACAATGAGCAGTTCTTC
CDR3 protein: CASSIRRTSGVYNEQFF
J gene: TRBJ2-1
V gene: TRBV19
clone size: once
D gene: TRBD2

CDR3 DNA: TGCGCCAGCAGCTTCCTAACTGGCTCTGGGGCCAACGTCCTGACTTTC
CDR3 protein: CASSFLTGSGANVLTF
J gene: TRBJ2-6
V gene: TRBV5-1
clone size: few
D gene: .

CDR3 DNA: TGTGCCAGCAGTCTCGGCCGGGCCAATTATGGGGAGACCCAGTACTTC
CDR3 protein: CASSLGRANYGETQYF
J gene: TRBJ2-5
V gene: TRBV6-2/TRBV6-3
clone size: few
D gene: .

CDR3 DNA: TGTGCCAGCAGTAACGACAGGGCCTACGAGCAGTACTTC
CDR3 protein: CASSNDRAYEQYF
J gene: TRBJ2-7
V gene: TRBV6-2/TRBV6-3
clone size: few
D gene: TRBD1

CDR3 DNA: TGCGCCAGCAGCCAGGGAGGGACAGGGGGGGCCTACGAGCAGTACTTC
CDR3 protein: CASSQGGTGGAYEQYF
J gene: TRBJ2-7
V gene: TRBV4-1
clone size: .
D gene: TRBD1

CDR3 DNA: TGTGCCAGCAGGGCTTCTGGGGTAGCCAAAAACATTCAGTACTTC
CDR3 protein: CASRASGVAKNIQYF
J gene: TRBJ2-4
V gene: TRBV27
clone size: .
D gene: .

CDR3 DNA: TGTGCCACGGAACTAGCGGGAGCTAGCACAGATACGCAGTATTTT
CDR3 protein: CATELAGASTDTQYF
J gene: TRBJ2-3
V gene: TRBV6-2/TRBV6-3
clone size: .
D gene: TRBD2

CDR3 DNA: TGTGCCACCAGTGCGAGCGGGACCGGATCCTACAATGAGCAGTTCTTC
CDR3 protein: CATSASGTGSYNEQFF
J gene: TRBJ2-1
V gene: TRBV24-1
clone size: .
D gene: TRBD2

CDR3 DNA: TGCGCCAGCGGAGCGATGTCGGTGGGCATTCAGTACTTC
CDR3 protein: CASGAMSVGIQYF
J gene: TRBJ2-4
V gene: TRBV5-1
clone size: .
D gene: .

CDR3 DNA: TGCAGCGTTGGAGTATTAACCGTGAGGGGCTACACAGATACGCAGTATTTT
CDR3 protein: CSVGVLTVRGYTDTQYF
J gene: TRBJ2-3
V gene: TRBV29-1
clone size: .
D gene: .

CDR3 DNA: TGTGCCAGCACCCGACTAGGGTCAGGGACAGATACGCAGTATTTT
CDR3 protein: CASTRLGSGTDTQYF
J gene: TRBJ2-3
V gene: TRBV7-9
clone size: .
D gene: .

CDR3 DNA: TGTGCCAGCAGCCAACTGGGGACTAGCGGCCGCCAAGAGACCCAGTACTTC
CDR3 protein: CASSQLGTSGRQETQYF
J gene: TRBJ2-5
V gene: TRBV3-1
clone size: few
D gene: TRBD2

CDR3 DNA: TGTGCCACCAGCATTAGGGAGTACTATAACAATGAGCAGTACTTC
CDR3 protein: CATSIREYYNNEQYF
J gene: TRBJ2-5
V gene: TRBV15
clone size: few
D gene: .

CDR3 DNA: TGTGCCAGCAGCTTCCGCCCCGCCAGCGTGGATGAGCAGTTCTTC
CDR3 protein: CASSFRPASVDEQFF
J gene: TRBJ2-1
V gene: TRBV11-1
clone size: .
D gene: .

CDR3 DNA: TGCAGCGTTGAAAGAGGGGGCGGTGAGCAGTTCTTC
CDR3 protein: CSVERGGGEQFF
J gene: TRBJ2-1
V gene: TRBV29-1
clone size: .
D gene: TRBD1

CDR3 DNA: TGTGCCAGCAGCCTTGGTCAAGCGGGACTAGGAATGGATACGCAGTATTTT
CDR3 protein: CASSLGQAGLGMDTQYF
J gene: TRBJ2-3
V gene: TRBV4-2
clone size: few
D gene: TRBD2

CDR3 DNA: TGTGCCAGCAGTTTTCAGGGAGACAGCTCCTACGAGCAGTACTTC
CDR3 protein: CASSFQGDSSYEQYF
J gene: TRBJ2-7
V gene: TRBV12-3/TRBV12-4
clone size: .
D gene: .

CDR3 DNA: TGTGCCAGCAGCCCTGAGGGGGGTGGCAAAAACATTCAGTACTTC
CDR3 protein: CASSPEGGGKNIQYF
J gene: TRBJ2-4
V gene: TRBV7-9
clone size: few
D gene: .

CDR3 DNA: TGTGCCAGCAGCCTTATGACCTACGAGCAGTACTTC
CDR3 protein: CASSLMTYEQYF
J gene: TRBJ2-7
V gene: TRBV7-2
clone size: .
D gene: .

CDR3 DNA: TGTGCCAGCAGCTTAGTATTTGATTACAATGAGCAGTACTTC
CDR3 protein: CASSLVFDYNEQYF
J gene: TRBJ2-5
V gene: TRBV7-9
clone size: .
D gene: .

CDR3 DNA: TGCAGTGCTAGAAGGGGACAGGCCCCCTACGAGCAGTACTTC
CDR3 protein: CSARRGQAPYEQYF
J gene: TRBJ2-7
V gene: TRBV20-1
clone size: many
D gene: TRBD1

CDR3 DNA: TGTGCCAGCAGCCAAAGGGCGGGGAAGGGCTACACCTTC
CDR3 protein: CASSQRAGKGYTF
J gene: TRBJ1-2
V gene: TRBV7-2
clone size: .
D gene: .

CDR3 DNA: TGCGCCAGCAGCTTTGGCCGACAGCTAGATACGCAGTATTTT
CDR3 protein: CASSFGRQLDTQYF
J gene: TRBJ2-3
V gene: TRBV5-1
clone size: .
D gene: .